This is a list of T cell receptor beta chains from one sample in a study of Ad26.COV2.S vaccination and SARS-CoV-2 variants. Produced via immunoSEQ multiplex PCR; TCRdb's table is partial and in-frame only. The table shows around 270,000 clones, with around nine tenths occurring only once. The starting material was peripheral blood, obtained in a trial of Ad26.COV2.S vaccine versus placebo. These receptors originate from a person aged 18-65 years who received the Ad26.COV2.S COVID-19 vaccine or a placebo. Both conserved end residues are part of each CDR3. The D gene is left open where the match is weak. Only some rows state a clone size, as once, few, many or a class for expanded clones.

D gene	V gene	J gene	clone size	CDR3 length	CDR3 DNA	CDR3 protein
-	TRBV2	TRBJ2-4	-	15	TGTGCCAGCAGTGAACGGACTTCGGGCAAAAACATTCAGTACTTC	CASSERTSGKNIQYF
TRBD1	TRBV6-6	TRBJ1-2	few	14	TGTGCCAGCAGTGCGCCGGGACAGGGCTATGGCTACACCTTC	CASSAPGQGYGYTF
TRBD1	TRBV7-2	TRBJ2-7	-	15	TGTGCCAGCAGCTTAGCGGGGGGACAGGGCTACGAGCAGTACTTC	CASSLAGGQGYEQYF
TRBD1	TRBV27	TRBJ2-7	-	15	TGTGCCCGAACATACCCCGGACAGGACCCCTACGAGCAGTACTTC	CARTYPGQDPYEQYF
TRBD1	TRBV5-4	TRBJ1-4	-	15	TGTGCCAGCAGCCCGGGGACAGGGAGGAATGAAAAACTGTTTTTT	CASSPGTGRNEKLFF
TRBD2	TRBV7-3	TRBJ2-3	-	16	TGTGCCAGCAGCGGACTTCCGGGACTATCTACAGATACGCAGTATTTT	CASSGLPGLSTDTQYF
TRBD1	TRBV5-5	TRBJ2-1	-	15	TGTGCCAGCAGTGCGGACAGGGGAGAATACAATGAGCAGTTCTTC	CASSADRGEYNEQFF
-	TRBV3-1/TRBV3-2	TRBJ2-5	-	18	TGTGCCAGCAGCCAAGAGGGTTGGGAGGGGGTGGCACCAGAGACCCAGTACTTC	CASSQEGWEGVAPETQYF
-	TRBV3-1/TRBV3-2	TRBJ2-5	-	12	TGTGCCAGCAGCCAAGATCTAGAGACCCAGTACTTC	CASSQDLETQYF
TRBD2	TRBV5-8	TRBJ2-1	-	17	TGTGCCAGCAGCCGGACTAGCGGGAGGGGTAGCTACAATGAGCAGTTCTTC	CASSRTSGRGSYNEQFF
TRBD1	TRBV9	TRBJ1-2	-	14	TGTGCCAGCAGCGTAGCGAGTACAGGGGTTGGCTACACCTTC	CASSVASTGVGYTF
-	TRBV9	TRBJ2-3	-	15	TGTGCCAGCAGCGTAGAGGGATTTCACACAGATACGCAGTATTTT	CASSVEGFHTDTQYF
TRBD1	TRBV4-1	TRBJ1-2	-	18	TGCGCCAGCAGCCGTGTCGGGACAGGGGAGGTCCTTTTCTATGGCTACACCTTC	CASSRVGTGEVLFYGYTF
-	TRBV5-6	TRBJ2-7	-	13	TGTGCCAGCAGCTTGGCCCTTAGCCACGAGCAGTACTTC	CASSLALSHEQYF
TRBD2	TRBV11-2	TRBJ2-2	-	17	TGTGCCAGCAGGTCGATCCGACTAGCGGGGCGCACCGGGGAGCTGTTTTTT	CASRSIRLAGRTGELFF
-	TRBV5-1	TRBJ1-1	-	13	TGCGCCAGCAGCTTGGACCCGAACACTGAAGCTTTCTTT	CASSLDPNTEAFF
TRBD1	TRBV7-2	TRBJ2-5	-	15	TGTGCCAGCAGCTTGGCCGGGACAGGGACGGAGACCCAGTACTTC	CASSLAGTGTETQYF
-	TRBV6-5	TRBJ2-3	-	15	TGTGCCAGCAGTTACACGAGGGGGGCCACAGATACGCAGTATTTT	CASSYTRGATDTQYF
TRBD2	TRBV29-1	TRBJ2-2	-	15	TGCAGCGTTGTTCGGAGCGGGAGGGGTACCGGGGAGCTGTTTTTT	CSVVRSGRGTGELFF
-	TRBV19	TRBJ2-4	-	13	TGTGCCAGTACCCAGGACATTAAAAACATTCAGTACTTC	CASTQDIKNIQYF
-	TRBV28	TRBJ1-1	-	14	TGTGCCAGCAGCCTACAGGGCCTCCACACTGAAGCTTTCTTT	CASSLQGLHTEAFF
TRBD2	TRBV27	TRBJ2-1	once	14	TGTGCCAGCAACCGACTAGCGGGAGTCGGTGAGCAGTTCTTC	CASNRLAGVGEQFF
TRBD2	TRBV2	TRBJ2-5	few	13	TGTGCCAGCGGGGGGGAAGGTATGGAGACCCAGTACTTC	CASGGEGMETQYF
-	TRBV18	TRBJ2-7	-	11	TGTGCCAGCTCACTCGACTACGAGCAGTACTTC	CASSLDYEQYF
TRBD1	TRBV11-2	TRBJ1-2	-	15	TGTGCCAGCAGCGGATACCGGGACAGGCGTCTTGGCTACACCTTC	CASSGYRDRRLGYTF
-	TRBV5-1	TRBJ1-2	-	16	TGCGCCAGCAGCTGGGGGAACAGTGGGGCAGGCTATGGCTACACCTTC	CASSWGNSGAGYGYTF
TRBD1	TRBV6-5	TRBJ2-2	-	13	TGTGCCAGCGCAGGGGGCAACACCGGGGAGCTGTTTTTT	CASAGGNTGELFF
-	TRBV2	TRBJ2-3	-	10	TGTGCCAGCAACCGGGATACGCAGTATTTT	CASNRDTQYF
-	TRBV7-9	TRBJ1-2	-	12	TGTGCCAGCAGCTTAGACAGATGGGGCTACACCTTC	CASSLDRWGYTF
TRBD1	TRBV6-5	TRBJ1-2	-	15	TGTGCCAGCAGTACTCGGACAGGGCGGGCCTATGGCTACACCTTC	CASSTRTGRAYGYTF
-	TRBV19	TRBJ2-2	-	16	TGTGCCAGTAGTAGACGTCGGACACCAAACACCGGGGAGCTGTTTTTT	CASSRRRTPNTGELFF
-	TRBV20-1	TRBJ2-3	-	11	TGCAGTGCTGCCACGGGGCTCGCGCAGTATTTT	CSAATGLAQYF
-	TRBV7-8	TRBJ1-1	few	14	TGTGCCAGCACCTCATTAACGACCGGAGGTGAAGCTTTCTTT	CASTSLTTGGEAFF
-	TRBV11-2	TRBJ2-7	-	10	TGTGCCAGCAGCGGCTACGAGCAGTACTTC	CASSGYEQYF
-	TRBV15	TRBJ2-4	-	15	TGTGCCACCAGCAGGGGACTCCTAGCCAAAAACATTCAGTACTTC	CATSRGLLAKNIQYF
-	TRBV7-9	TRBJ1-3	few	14	TGTGCCAGCAGCTTAGGGACAGTTGGAAACACCATATATTTT	CASSLGTVGNTIYF
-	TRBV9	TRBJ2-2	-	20	TGTGCCAGCAGCGTAGCGGGCGTCTCCCCGATGGGGGGGCAAAGCGGGGAGCTGTTTTTT	CASSVAGVSPMGGQSGELFF
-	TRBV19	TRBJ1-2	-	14	TGTGCCAGTAGTCCATTGGACAAAGTCTGGGGCTACACCTTC	CASSPLDKVWGYTF
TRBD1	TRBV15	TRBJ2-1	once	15	TGTGCCACCAGAGAGACAGGGATCGCCTACAATGAGCAGTTCTTC	CATRETGIAYNEQFF
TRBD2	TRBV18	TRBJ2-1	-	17	TGTGCCAGCTCACCCCTACGTAGCGGGGGGGGCTACAATGAGCAGTTCTTC	CASSPLRSGGGYNEQFF
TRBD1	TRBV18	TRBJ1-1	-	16	TGTGCCAGCTCACCCCTAACGACAGGGGGGAACACTGAAGCTTTCTTT	CASSPLTTGGNTEAFF
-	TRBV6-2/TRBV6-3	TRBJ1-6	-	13	TGTGCCAGCAGTTCCCCCAACGGGGGACCCCTCCACTTT	CASSSPNGGPLHF
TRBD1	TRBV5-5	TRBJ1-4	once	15	TGTGCCAGCAGCTTGCCGGACAGGGGGCTGGAAAAACTGTTTTTT	CASSLPDRGLEKLFF
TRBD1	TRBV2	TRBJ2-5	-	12	TGTGCCAGAGGACAGGGCCTAGAGACCCAGTACTTC	CARGQGLETQYF
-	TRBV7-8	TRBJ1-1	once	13	TGTGCCAGCAGCTCCACGGTGAACACTGAAGCTTTCTTT	CASSSTVNTEAFF
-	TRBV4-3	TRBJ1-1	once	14	TGCGCCAGCAGCCCGGGGGGGGAGAACACTGAAGCTTTCTTT	CASSPGGENTEAFF
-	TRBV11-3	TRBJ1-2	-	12	TGTGCCAGCAGCTTAGGCGGGTATGGCTACACCTTC	CASSLGGYGYTF
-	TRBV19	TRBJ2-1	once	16	TGTGCCAGTAGGCTTAGGCATGCGACAGGATACAATGAGCAGTTCTTC	CASRLRHATGYNEQFF
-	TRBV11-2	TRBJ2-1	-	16	TGTGCCAGCAGCCCCCCGGACATAGGTATTTACAATGAGCAGTTCTTC	CASSPPDIGIYNEQFF
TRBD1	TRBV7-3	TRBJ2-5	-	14	TGTGCCAGCAGCCAAACAGGGGCCCGGGAGACCCAGTACTTC	CASSQTGARETQYF
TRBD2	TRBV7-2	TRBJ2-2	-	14	TGTGCCAGCAGCTTAGGGCGGGGGACCGGGGAGCTGTTTTTT	CASSLGRGTGELFF